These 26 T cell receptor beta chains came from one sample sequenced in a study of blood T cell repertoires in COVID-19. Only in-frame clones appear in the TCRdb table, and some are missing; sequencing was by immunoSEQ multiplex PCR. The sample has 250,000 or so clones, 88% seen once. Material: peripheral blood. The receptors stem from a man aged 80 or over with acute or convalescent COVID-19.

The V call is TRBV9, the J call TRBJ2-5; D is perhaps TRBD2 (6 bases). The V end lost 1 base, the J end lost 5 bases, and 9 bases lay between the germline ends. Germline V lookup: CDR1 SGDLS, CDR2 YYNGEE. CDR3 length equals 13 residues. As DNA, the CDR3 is TGTGCCAGCAGCGTAATGGGGAGGGAGACCCAGTACTTC. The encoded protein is CASSVMGRETQYF.

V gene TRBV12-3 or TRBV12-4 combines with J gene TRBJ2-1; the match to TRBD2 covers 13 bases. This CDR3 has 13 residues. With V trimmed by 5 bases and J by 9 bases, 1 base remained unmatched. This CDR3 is CASSTSGRGEQFF. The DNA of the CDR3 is TGTGCCAGCAGTACTAGCGGGAGGGGTGAGCAGTTCTTC.

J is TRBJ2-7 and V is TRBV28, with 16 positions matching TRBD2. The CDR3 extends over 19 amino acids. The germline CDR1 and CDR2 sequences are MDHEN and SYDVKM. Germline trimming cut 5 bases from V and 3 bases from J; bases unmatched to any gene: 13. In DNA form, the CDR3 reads TGTGCCAGCAGTCCGTCGGGGACTAGCGGGAGGGCCGCTGGCTACGAGCAGTACTTC. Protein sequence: CASSPSGTSGRAAGYEQYF.

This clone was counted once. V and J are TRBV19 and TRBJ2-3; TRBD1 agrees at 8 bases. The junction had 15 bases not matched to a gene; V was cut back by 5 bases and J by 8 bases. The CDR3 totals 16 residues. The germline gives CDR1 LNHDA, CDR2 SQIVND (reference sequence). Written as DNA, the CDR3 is TGTGCCAGTAGTGCTCCACCCGACAGGGGTGTTGGTACGCAGTATTTT. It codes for CASSAPPDRGVGTQYF.

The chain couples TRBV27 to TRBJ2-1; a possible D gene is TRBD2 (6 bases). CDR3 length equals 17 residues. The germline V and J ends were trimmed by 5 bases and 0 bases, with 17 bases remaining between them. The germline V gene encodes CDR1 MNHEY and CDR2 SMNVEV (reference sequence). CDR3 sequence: CASSLAGGLSSYNEQFF. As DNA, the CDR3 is TGTGCCAGCAGTCTAGCTGGGGGACTTAGCTCCTACAATGAGCAGTTCTTC.

CDR3 bases: TGCGCCAGCAGCCAGAGCGGCGGGAGGGCCTCCTACGAGCAGTACTTC. It specifies CASSQSGGRASYEQYF. The genes are TRBV5-1 and TRBJ2-7; 9 bases align to TRBD2. V lost 4 bases, J lost 0 bases, and 8 bases stayed unmatched. This CDR3 is 16 amino acids long. Germline V gene lookup returns CDR1 SGHRS and CDR2 YFSETQ.

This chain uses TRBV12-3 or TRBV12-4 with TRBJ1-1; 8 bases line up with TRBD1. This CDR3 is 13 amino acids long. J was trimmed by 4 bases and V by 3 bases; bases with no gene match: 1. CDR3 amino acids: CASSFTGGTEAFF. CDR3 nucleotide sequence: TGTGCCAGCAGTTTTACAGGGGGCACTGAAGCTTTCTTT.

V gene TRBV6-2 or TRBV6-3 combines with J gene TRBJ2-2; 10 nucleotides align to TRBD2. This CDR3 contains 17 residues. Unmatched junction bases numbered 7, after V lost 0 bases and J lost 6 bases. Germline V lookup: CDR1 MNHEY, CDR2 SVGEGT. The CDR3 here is CASSYSRLAGESGELFF. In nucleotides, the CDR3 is TGTGCCAGCAGTTACTCTAGGCTAGCGGGGGAGTCCGGGGAGCTGTTTTTT.

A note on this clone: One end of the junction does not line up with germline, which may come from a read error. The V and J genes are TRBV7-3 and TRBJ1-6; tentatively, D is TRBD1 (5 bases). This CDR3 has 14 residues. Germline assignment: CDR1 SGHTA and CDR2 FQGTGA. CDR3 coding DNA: TGTGCCAACAGCTCATCAGGGATTAATTCACCCCTCCACTTT. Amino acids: CANSSSGINSPLHF.

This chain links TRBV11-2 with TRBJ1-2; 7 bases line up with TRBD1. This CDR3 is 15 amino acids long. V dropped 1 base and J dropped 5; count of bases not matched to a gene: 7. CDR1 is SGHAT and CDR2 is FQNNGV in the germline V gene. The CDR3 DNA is TGTGCCAGCAGCTTAGGTGGGACAGAGTTATATGGCTACACCTTC. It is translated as CASSLGGTELYGYTF.

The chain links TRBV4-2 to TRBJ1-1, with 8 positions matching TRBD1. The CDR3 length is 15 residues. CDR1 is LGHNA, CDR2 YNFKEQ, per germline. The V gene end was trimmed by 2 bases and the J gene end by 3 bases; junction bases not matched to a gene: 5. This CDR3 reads CASSQLTTGDTEAFF. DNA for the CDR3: TGTGCCAGCAGCCAACTGACGACAGGGGACACTGAAGCTTTCTTT.

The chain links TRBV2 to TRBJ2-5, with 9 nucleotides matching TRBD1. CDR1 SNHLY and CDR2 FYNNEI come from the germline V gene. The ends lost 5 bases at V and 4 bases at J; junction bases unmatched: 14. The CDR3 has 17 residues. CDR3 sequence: CASSQRDRALAGETQYF. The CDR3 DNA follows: TGTGCCAGCAGTCAAAGGGACAGGGCGTTGGCGGGAGAGACCCAGTACTTC.

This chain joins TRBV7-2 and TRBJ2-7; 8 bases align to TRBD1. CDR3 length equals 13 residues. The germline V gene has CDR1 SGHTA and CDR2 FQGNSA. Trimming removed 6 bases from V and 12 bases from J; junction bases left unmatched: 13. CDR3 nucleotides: TGTGCCAGCAGTCTCCCTGGACAGGGACAATTGTACTTC. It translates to CASSLPGQGQLYF.

The CDR3 sequence is CASSADNYGYTF. In nucleotides, the CDR3 is TGTGCCAGCTCAGCAGATAACTATGGCTACACCTTC. This chain links TRBV18 with TRBJ1-2; unclear D gene. Germline CDR1 is KGHSH and CDR2 is LQKENI. The V end lost 5 bases, the J end lost 1 base, and 5 bases lay between the germline ends. The CDR3 length is 12 residues.

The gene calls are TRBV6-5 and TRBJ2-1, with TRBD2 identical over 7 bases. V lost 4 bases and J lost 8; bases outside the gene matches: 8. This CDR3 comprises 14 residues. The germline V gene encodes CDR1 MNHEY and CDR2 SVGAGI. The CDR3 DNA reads TGTGCCAGCAGTTTGGCGCGGGGGTGGGATGAGCAGTTCTTC. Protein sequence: CASSLARGWDEQFF.

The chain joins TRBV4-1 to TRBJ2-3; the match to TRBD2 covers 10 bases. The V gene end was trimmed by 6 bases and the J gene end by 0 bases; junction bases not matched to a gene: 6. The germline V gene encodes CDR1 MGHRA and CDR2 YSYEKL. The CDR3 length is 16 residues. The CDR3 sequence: CASRPGLAYSTDTQYF. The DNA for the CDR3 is TGCGCCAGCAGACCGGGACTAGCGTACAGCACAGATACGCAGTATTTT.

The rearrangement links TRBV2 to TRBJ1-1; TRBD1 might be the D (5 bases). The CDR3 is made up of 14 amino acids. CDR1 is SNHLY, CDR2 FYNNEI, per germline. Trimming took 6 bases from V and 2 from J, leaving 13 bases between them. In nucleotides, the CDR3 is TGTGCCAGCAGACAGGACCCGACTAACACTGAAGCTTTCTTT. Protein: CASRQDPTNTEAFF. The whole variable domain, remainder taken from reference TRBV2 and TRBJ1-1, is EPEVTQTPSHQVTQMGQEVILRCVPISNHLYFYWYRQILGQKVEFLVSFYNNEISEKSEIFDDQFSVERPDGSNFTLKIRSTKLEDSAMYFCASRQDPTNTEAFFGQGTRLTVV.

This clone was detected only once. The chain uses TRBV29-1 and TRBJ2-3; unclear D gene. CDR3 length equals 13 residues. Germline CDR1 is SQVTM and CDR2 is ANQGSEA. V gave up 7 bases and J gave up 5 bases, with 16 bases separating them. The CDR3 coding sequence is TGCAGCGAAAGACCTTTAGCAATAGATACGCAGTATTTT. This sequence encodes CSERPLAIDTQYF.

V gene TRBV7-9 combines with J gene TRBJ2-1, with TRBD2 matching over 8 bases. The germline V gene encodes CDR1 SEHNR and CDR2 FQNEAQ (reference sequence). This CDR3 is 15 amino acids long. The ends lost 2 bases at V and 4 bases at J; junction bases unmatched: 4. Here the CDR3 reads CASSLRAGAYNEQFF. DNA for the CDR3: TGTGCCAGCAGCTTACGAGCGGGAGCATACAATGAGCAGTTCTTC.

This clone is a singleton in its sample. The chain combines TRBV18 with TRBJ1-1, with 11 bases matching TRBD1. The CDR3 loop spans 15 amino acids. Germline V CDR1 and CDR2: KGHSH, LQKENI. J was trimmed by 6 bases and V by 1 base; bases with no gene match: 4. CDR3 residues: CASSPRDRGLSEAFF. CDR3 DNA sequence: TGTGCCAGCTCACCACGGGACAGGGGGTTGTCTGAAGCTTTCTTT.

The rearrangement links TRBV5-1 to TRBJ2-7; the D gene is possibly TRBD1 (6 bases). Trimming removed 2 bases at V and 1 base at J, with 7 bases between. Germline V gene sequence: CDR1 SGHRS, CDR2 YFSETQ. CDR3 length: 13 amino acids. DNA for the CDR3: TGCGCCAGCAGCTTCACAGGGTCCTACGAGCAGTACTTC. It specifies CASSFTGSYEQYF.

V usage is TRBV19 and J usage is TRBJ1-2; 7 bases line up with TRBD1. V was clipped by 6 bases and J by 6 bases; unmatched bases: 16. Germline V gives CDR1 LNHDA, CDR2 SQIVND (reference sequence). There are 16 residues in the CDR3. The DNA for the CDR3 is TGTGCCAGTAGCGTTTCCTTCGGGACAGCCTACCATGGCTACACCTTC. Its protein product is CASSVSFGTAYHGYTF.

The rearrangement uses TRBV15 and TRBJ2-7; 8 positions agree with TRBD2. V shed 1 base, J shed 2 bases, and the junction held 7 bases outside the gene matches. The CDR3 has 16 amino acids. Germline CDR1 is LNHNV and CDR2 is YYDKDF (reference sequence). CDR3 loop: CATSRGTAGATYEQYF. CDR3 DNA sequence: TGTGCCACCAGCAGAGGAACAGCGGGGGCCACCTACGAGCAGTACTTC.

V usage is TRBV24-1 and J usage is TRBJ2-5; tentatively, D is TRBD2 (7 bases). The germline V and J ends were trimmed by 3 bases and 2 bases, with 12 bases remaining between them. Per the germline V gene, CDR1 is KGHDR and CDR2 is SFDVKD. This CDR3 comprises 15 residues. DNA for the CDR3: TGTGCCACCAGTGATATCGCGGGGGCGCAAGAGACCCAGTACTTC. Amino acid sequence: CATSDIAGAQETQYF.

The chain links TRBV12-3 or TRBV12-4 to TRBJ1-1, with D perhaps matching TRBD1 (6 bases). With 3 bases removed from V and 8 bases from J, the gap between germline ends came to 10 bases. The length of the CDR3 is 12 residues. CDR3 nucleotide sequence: TGTGCCAGCAGTTTCATCGGACAGGAAGCTTTCTTT. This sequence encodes CASSFIGQEAFF.

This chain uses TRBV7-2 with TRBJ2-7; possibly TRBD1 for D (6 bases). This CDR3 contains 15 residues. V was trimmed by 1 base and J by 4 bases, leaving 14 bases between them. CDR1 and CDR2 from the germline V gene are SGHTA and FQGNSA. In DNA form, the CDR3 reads TGTGCCAGCAGCTTAGACAGGGCTAGCCTGTACGAGCAGTACTTC. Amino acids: CASSLDRASLYEQYF.